This T cell receptor beta chain was profiled in a study of cytomegalovirus exposure and HLA in healthy donors. This clone was counted only a few times. Between the trimmed V and J ends, which lost 1 base and 1 base, there was a span of 12 bases. Germline V gives CDR1 LNHNV, CDR2 YYDKDF (reference sequence). The CDR3 has 16 residues. The PCR contained 60 Vbeta and 13 Jbeta primers. TCRdb's table, derived via immunoSEQ multiplex PCR, lists solely in-frame clones and lacks some. Of around 95,000 clones detected, 78% appear once; the ten largest clones hold roughly 4.3%. The chain carries TRBV15 and TRBJ2-3, with TRBD2 as a possible D gene (6 bases). Specimen: PBMCs. The sequence was obtained from a woman aged 40 to 50 in good health and CMV-seropositive. The CDR3 bases are TGTGCCACCAGCAGAGTGAGGACGGGAGGCACAGATACGCAGTATTTT. It translates to CATSRVRTGGTDTQYF.